Sequencing of this T cell receptor beta chain was carried out in a study of cytomegalovirus exposure and HLA in healthy donors. The PCR had 60 Vbeta and 13 Jbeta primers. The data were produced by immunoSEQ multiplex PCR, yet TCRdb's version contains in-frame clones alone and is incomplete. Of some 69,000 clones listed, 65% to 70% were seen once; the top ten hold roughly 15%. V lost 5 bases to trimming and J lost 5 bases, with 12 bases between them. Germline V gene lookup returns CDR1 SGHVS and CDR2 FQNEAQ. The CDR3 runs 14 residues. Notes on this clone: Its antigen is unidentified.

Study conclusions and caveats: Cytomegalovirus status was reportedly diagnosed by the classifier with high sensitivity and specificity.

Sequencing was carried out using PBMCs. This receptor was identified in a male donor in good health and CMV-seropositive. This rearrangement joins TRBV7-8 to TRBJ2-2; D is perhaps TRBD2 (5 bases). Here the CDR3 reads CASSPTGITGELFF. As DNA, the CDR3 is TGTGCCAGCAGCCCCACGGGGATAACCGGGGAGCTGTTTTTT.